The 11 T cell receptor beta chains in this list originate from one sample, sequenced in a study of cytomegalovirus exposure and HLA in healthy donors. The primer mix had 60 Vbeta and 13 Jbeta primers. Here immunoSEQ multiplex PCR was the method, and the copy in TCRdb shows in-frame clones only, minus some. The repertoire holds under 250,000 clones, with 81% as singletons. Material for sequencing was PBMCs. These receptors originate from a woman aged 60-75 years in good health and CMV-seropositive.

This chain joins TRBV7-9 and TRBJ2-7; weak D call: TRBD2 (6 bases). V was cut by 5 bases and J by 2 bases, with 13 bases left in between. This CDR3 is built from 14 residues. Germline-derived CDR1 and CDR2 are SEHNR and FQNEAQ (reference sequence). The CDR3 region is CASSPGTVAYEQYF. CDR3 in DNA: TGTGCCAGCAGCCCTGGGACTGTCGCCTACGAGCAGTACTTC.

CDR3 sequence: CASSERRDQPQHF. The CDR3, as DNA: TGTGCCAGCAGCGAGAGGAGGGACCAGCCCCAGCATTTT. The V call is TRBV6-1, the J call TRBJ1-5, with TRBD1 as a possible D gene (5 bases). V was pared by 6 bases and J by 7 bases, with 13 bases between. The CDR3 totals 13 residues. Germline CDR1 is MNHNS and CDR2 is SASEGT.

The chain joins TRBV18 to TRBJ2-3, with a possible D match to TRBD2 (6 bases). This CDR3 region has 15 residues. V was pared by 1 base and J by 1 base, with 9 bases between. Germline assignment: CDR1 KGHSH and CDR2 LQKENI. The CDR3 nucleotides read TGTGCCAGCTCACCACGGTGGGAGGGCACAGATACGCAGTATTTT. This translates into CASSPRWEGTDTQYF. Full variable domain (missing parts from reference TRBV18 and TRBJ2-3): NAGVMQNPRHLVRRRGQEARLRCSPMKGHSHVYWYRQLPEEGLKFMVYLQKENIIDESGMPKERFSAEFPKEGPSILRIQQVVRGDSAAYFCASSPRWEGTDTQYFGPGTRLTVL.

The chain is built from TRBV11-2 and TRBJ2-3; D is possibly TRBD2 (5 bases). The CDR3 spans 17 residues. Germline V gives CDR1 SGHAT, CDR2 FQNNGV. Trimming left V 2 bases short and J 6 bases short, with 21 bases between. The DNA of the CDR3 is TGTGCCAGCAGCTTAATCTTACGTGGGAGCTACGGGGATACGCAGTATTTT. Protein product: CASSLILRGSYGDTQYF.

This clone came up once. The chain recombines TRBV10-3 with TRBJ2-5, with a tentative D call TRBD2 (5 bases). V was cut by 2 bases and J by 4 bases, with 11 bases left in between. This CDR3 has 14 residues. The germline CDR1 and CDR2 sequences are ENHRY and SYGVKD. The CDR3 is CAISEEGLRETQYF. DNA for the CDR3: TGTGCCATCAGTGAGGAGGGTCTAAGAGAGACCCAGTACTTC.

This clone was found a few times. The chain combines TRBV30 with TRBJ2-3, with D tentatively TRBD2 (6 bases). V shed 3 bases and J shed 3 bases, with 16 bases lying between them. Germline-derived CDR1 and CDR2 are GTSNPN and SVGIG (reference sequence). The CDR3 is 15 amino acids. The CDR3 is CAWSTSPQRTDTQYF. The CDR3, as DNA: TGTGCCTGGAGCACTAGCCCCCAAAGGACAGATACGCAGTATTTT.

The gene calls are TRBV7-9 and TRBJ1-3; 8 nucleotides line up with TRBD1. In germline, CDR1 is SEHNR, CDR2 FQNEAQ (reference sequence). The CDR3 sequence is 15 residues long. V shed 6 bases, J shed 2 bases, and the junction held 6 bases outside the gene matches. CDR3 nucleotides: TGTGCCAGCAGGCTACGGGACAGGCCTGGAAACACCATATATTTT. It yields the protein CASRLRDRPGNTIYF.

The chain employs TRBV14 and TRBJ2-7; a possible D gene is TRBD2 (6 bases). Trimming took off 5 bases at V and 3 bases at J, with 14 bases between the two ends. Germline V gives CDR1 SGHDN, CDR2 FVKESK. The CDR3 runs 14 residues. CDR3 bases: TGTGCCAGCAGCAGGGGCGGGGTAAACTACGAGCAGTACTTC. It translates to CASSRGGVNYEQYF.

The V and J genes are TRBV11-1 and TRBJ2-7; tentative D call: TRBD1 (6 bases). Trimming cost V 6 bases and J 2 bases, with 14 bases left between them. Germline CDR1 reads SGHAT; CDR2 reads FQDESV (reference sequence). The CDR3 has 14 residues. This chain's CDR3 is CASSFGTPTYEQYF. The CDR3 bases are TGTGCCAGCAGTTTCGGGACACCCACCTACGAGCAGTACTTC.

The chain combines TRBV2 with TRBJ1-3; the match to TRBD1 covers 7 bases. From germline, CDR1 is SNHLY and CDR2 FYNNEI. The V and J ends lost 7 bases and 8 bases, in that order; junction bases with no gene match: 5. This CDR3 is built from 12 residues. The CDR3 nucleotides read TGTGCCAGCAAGGAGGGGGCTTACACCATATATTTT. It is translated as CASKEGAYTIYF. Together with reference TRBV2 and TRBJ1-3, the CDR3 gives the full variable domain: EPEVTQTPSHQVTQMGQEVILRCVPISNHLYFYWYRQILGQKVEFLVSFYNNEISEKSEIFDDQFSVERPDGSNFTLKIRSTKLEDSAMYFCASKEGAYTIYFGEGSWLTVV.

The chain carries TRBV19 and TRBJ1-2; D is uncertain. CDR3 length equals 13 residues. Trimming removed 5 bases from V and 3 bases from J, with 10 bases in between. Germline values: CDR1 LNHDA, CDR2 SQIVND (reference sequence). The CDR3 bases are TGTGCCAGTAGTTCGGTGGTTCACTATGGCTACACCTTC. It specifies CASSSVVHYGYTF.